This T cell receptor (beta chain) was profiled in a study of cytomegalovirus exposure and HLA in healthy donors. Turning to the study itself: Earlier work reported some 110 million unique TCR beta sequences from roughly 180 million T cells.

With 0 bases removed from V and 0 bases from J, the gap between germline ends came to 7 bases. From germline, CDR1 is SGHDT and CDR2 YYEEEE. The CDR3 has 16 residues. General study results and limits: By HLA locus, TCR association rates varied in a later analysis, with DRB1 showing the most and HLA-C the fewest. An analysis done earlier found most TCR beta V segments productive about 87% or about 30% of the time.

The PCR had 60 Vbeta and 13 Jbeta primers. The protocol was immunoSEQ multiplex PCR, while the TCRdb copy is restricted to in-frame clones and leaves out a portion. This table has 210,000 or so clones, about 83% appearing once. With respect to this clone: Its antigen is not identified.

V gene TRBV5-6 combines with J gene TRBJ1-6; no definite D call. This clonotype originated in a human donor in good health. Sequenced: PBMCs. CDR3 DNA: TGTGCCAGCAGCTTGGGAGTCCACTCCTATAATTCACCCCTCCACTTT. Its protein product is CASSLGVHSYNSPLHF.